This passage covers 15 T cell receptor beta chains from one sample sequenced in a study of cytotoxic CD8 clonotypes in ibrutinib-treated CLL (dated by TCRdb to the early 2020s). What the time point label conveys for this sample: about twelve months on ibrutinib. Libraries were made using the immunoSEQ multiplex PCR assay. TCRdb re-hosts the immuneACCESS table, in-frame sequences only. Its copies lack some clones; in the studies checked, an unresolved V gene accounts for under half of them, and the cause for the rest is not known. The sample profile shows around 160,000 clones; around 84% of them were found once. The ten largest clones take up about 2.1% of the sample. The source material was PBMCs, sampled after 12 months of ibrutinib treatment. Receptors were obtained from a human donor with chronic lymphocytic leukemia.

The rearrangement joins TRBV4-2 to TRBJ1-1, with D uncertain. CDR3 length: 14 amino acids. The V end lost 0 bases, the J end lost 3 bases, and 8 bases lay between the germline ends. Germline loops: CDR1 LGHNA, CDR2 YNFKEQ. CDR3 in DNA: TGTGCCAGCAGCCAAGATGCGGGTCACACTGAAGCTTTCTTT. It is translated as CASSQDAGHTEAFF.

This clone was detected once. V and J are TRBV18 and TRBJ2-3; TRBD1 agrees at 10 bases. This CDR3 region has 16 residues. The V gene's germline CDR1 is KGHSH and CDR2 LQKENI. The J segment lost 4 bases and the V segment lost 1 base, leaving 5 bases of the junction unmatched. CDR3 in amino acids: CASSPRKGQGSDTQYF. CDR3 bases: TGTGCCAGCTCACCACGGAAGGGACAGGGGTCAGATACGCAGTATTTT.

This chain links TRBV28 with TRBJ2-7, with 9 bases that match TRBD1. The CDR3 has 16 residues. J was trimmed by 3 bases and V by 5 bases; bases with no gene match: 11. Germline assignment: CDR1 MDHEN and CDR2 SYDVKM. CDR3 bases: TGTGCCAGCAGTACTCCCTCCCGGGACAGGGTCTACGAGCAGTACTTC. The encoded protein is CASSTPSRDRVYEQYF.

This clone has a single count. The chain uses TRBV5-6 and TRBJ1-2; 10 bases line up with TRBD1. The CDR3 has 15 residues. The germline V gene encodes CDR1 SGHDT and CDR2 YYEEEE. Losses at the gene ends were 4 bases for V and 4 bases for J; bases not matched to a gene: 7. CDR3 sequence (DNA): TGTGCCAGCAGCATGACAGGGGGCGCGGGCTATGGCTACACCTTC. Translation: CASSMTGGAGYGYTF.

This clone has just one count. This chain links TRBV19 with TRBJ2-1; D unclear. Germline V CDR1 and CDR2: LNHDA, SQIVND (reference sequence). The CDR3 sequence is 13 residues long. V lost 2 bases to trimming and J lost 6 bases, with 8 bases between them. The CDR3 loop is CASSIRVGNEQFF. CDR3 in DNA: TGTGCCAGTAGTATAAGGGTGGGCAATGAGCAGTTCTTC.

The CDR3 coding sequence is TGTGCCAGCAGTGGGAGTAGCGTATATACGCAGTATTTT. Translation: CASSGSSVYTQYF. This chain uses TRBV2 with TRBJ2-3, with a possible D match to TRBD2 (5 bases). CDR3 length: 13 amino acids. Trimming took 4 bases from V and 7 from J, leaving 12 bases between them. The germline V gene encodes CDR1 SNHLY and CDR2 FYNNEI.

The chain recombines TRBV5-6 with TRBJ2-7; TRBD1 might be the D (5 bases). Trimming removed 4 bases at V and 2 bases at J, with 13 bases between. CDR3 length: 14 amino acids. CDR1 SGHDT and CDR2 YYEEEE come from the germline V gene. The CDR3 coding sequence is TGTGCCAGCAGCCCACCGGCAGGGACCTACGAGCAGTACTTC. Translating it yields CASSPPAGTYEQYF.

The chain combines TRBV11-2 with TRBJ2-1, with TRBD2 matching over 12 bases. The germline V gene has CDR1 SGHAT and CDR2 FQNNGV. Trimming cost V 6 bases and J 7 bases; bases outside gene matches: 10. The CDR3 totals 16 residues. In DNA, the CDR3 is TGTGCCAGCAGGAAGTTAACTAGCGGGAGGTCTAATGAGCAGTTCTTC. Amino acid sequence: CASRKLTSGRSNEQFF.

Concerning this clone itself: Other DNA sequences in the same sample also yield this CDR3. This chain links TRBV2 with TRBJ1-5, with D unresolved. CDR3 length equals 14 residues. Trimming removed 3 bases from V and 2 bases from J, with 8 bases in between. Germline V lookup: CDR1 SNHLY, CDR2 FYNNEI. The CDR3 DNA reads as TGTGCCAGCAGTGAGGAGGGTGGCAATCAGCCCCAGCATTTT. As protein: CASSEEGGNQPQHF.

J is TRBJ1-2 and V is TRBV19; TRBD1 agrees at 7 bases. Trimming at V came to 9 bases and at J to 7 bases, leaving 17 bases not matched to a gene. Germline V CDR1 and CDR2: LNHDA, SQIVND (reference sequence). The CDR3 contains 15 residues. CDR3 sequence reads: CASSVQAGGSLGYTF. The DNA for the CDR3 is TGTGCCAGCAGCGTGCAGGCAGGGGGTAGTCTTGGCTACACCTTC.

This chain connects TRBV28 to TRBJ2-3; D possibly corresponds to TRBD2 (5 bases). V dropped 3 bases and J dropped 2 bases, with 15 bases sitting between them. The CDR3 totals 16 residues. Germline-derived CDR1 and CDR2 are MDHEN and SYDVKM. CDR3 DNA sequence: TGTGCCAGCAGTTTTTCTGGTGGACGGGACACAGATACGCAGTATTTT. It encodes CASSFSGGRDTDTQYF.

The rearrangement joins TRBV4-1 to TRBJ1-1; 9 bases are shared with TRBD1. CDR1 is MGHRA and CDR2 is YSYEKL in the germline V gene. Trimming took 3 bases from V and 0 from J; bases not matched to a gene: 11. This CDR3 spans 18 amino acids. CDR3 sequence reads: CASSHGRGQGTMNTEAFF. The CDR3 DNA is TGCGCCAGCAGCCACGGGCGGGGACAGGGAACAATGAACACTGAAGCTTTCTTT.

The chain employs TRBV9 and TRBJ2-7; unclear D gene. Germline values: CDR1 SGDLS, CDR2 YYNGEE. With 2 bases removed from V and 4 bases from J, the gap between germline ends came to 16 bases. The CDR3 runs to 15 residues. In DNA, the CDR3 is TGTGCCAGCAGCGTCGCCCCATCGGACCCTTACGAGCAGTACTTC. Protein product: CASSVAPSDPYEQYF.

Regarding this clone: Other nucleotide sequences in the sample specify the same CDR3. The chain's CDR3 is CSVDSYGYTF. The CDR3 DNA reads as TGCAGCGTCGACAGTTATGGCTACACCTTC. V usage is TRBV29-1 and J usage is TRBJ1-2, with D possibly TRBD1 on 5 matching bases. Germline values: CDR1 SQVTM, CDR2 ANQGSEA. The CDR3 has 10 residues. Trimming removed 6 bases at V and 5 bases at J, with 7 bases between.

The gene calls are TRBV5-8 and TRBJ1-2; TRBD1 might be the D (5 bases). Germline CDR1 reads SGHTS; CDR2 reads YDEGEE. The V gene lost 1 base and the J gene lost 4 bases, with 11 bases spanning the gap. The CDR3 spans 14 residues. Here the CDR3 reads CASSLIGGPYGYTF. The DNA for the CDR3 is TGTGCCAGCAGCTTGATCGGGGGTCCCTATGGCTACACCTTC.